These 26 T cell receptor beta chains were sequenced from one sample in a study of T cells in Graves' hyperthyroidism and ophthalmopathy. Using RNA transcripts as the source, TCR beta CDR3 regions were amplified. TCR CDR3 regions were first amplified by RT-PCR with HTBI primers. TCRdb fed the multiplex PCR reads into MiXCR, producing one record per CDR3 protein. The top ten clones hold over 25% of a sample with 400,000 to 600,000 distinct CDR3 sequences, about 15% of them seen once. The sequenced sample was blood. The receptors were sampled from a woman in her twenties or thirties with Graves' ophthalmopathy.

The J gene is TRBJ2-2, the V gene TRBV10-3; TRBD2 aligns across 11 bases. Germline lookup yields CDR1 ENHRY and CDR2 SYGVKD. V lost 8 bases to trimming and J lost 1 base; unmatched junction nucleotides: 3. This CDR3 contains 15 residues. CDR3 DNA sequence: TGTGCCATCGCTGGGACTAGCGGGAACACCGGGGAGCTGTTTTTT. As protein: CAIAGTSGNTGELFF.

Only a few counts were recorded for this clonotype. The chain couples TRBV5-5 to TRBJ2-1, with TRBD2 identical over 7 bases. After removal of 2 bases from V and 5 bases from J, the junction contained 10 bases not matched to a gene. The CDR3 is 16 residues long. CDR1 is SGHKS and CDR2 is YYEKEE in the germline V gene (reference sequence). CDR3 DNA sequence: TGTGCCAGCAGCTTCTTGGGAGGGGCAGGAAACAATGAGCAGTTCTTC. It translates to CASSFLGGAGNNEQFF.

This clonotype has at least ten counts. This chain joins TRBV27 and TRBJ2-1, with D perhaps TRBD1 or TRBD2 (5 bases each). The CDR3 totals 14 residues. Looked up from germline, CDR1 is MNHEY and CDR2 is SMNVEV (reference sequence). V lost 3 bases to trimming and J lost 6 bases, with 12 bases between them. In DNA, the CDR3 is TGTGCCAGCAGTTTTGGGACGGAAGGCAATGAGCAGTTCTTC. Its protein is CASSFGTEGNEQFF.

The chain uses TRBV5-1 and TRBJ1-5; D is ambiguous. This CDR3 has 15 residues. Germline V gene lookup returns CDR1 SGHRS and CDR2 YFSETQ. V shed 0 bases and J shed 4 bases, with 11 bases lying between them. CDR3 DNA sequence: TGCGCCAGCAGCTTGGCCGGGAGTCAGAATCAGCCCCAGCATTTT. Translated, it gives CASSLAGSQNQPQHF.

This clonotype has at least ten counts. The V gene is TRBV6-1, the J gene TRBJ2-3, with D possibly called TRBD1 or TRBD2 (6 bases each). From germline, CDR1 is MNHNS and CDR2 SASEGT. V was trimmed by 6 bases and J by 5 bases, leaving 12 bases between them. The CDR3 spans 13 residues. The chain's CDR3 is CASRKQGGDTQYF. In DNA form, the CDR3 reads TGTGCCAGCAGGAAACAGGGAGGAGATACGCAGTATTTT.

This clonotype has just a few counts. The gene calls are TRBV4-1 and TRBJ2-6; 7 bases match TRBD1. CDR1 MGHRA and CDR2 YSYEKL come from the germline V gene. V shed 2 bases, J shed 1 base, and the junction held 14 bases outside the gene matches. The CDR3 extends over 20 amino acids. The CDR3 reads CASSQRGTDFPPSGANVLTF. In DNA form, the CDR3 reads TGCGCCAGCAGCCAAAGGGGGACAGACTTCCCTCCTTCTGGGGCCAACGTCCTGACTTTC.

The chain is built from TRBV5-1 and TRBJ2-1; 15 nucleotides match TRBD2. CDR1 SGHRS and CDR2 YFSETQ come from the germline V gene. V was pared by 4 bases and J by 1 base, with 18 bases of the junction left unmatched. The CDR3 loop spans 22 amino acids. The CDR3, as DNA: TGCGCCAGCAGCCGCGGACTAGCGGGAGGGCCATCTAGTCCAGGGTCCTACAATGAGCAGTTCTTC. This translates into CASSRGLAGGPSSPGSYNEQFF.

V gene TRBV19 combines with J gene TRBJ2-5; 10 bases map to TRBD1. Germline CDR1 reads LNHDA; CDR2 reads SQIVND (reference sequence). Trimming removed 4 bases from V and 1 base from J; junction bases left unmatched: 6. This CDR3 region has 16 residues. For the CDR3, the DNA is TGTGCCAGTAGTACCCGGACAGGGGGGTTCCAAGAGACCCAGTACTTC. It is translated as CASSTRTGGFQETQYF.

The chain joins TRBV6-2 or TRBV6-3 to TRBJ2-1; D not certain. Germline V gene sequence: CDR1 MNHEY, CDR2 SVGEGT. V was pared by 4 bases and J by 0 bases, with 10 bases between. There are 15 residues in the CDR3. The CDR3 reads CASSSRAPSYNEQFF. The CDR3 DNA sequence: TGTGCCAGCAGTTCTAGAGCGCCCTCCTACAATGAGCAGTTCTTC.

The sample holds a few counts of this clonotype. V and J are TRBV27 and TRBJ2-1, with 12 nucleotides matching TRBD2. This CDR3 has 15 amino acids. Trimming took 8 bases from V and 7 from J; bases not matched to a gene: 9. The germline V gene has CDR1 MNHEY and CDR2 SMNVEV (reference sequence). The CDR3 spells CASFLAGGPGNEQFF. In nucleotides, the CDR3 is TGTGCCAGCTTCCTAGCGGGAGGGCCCGGGAATGAGCAGTTCTTC.

The rearrangement uses TRBV18 and TRBJ2-1; D may match TRBD1 or TRBD2 (7 bases each). Trimming left V 6 bases short and J 3 bases short, with 15 bases between. The CDR3 totals 15 residues. Germline values: CDR1 KGHSH, CDR2 LQKENI. In nucleotides, the CDR3 is TGTGCCAGCTCTAACCAGGGGGGGAACTACAATGAGCAGTTCTTC. Protein product: CASSNQGGNYNEQFF. The variable domain in full, completed from reference TRBV18 and TRBJ2-1, reads NAGVMQNPRHLVRRRGQEARLRCSPMKGHSHVYWYRQLPEEGLKFMVYLQKENIIDESGMPKERFSAEFPKEGPSILRIQQVVRGDSAAYFCASSNQGGNYNEQFFGPGTRLTVL.

This clonotype has ten or more counts. The genes are TRBV2 and TRBJ2-7, with no clear D. V was cut by 7 bases and J by 6 bases, with 10 bases left in between. CDR1 and CDR2 from the germline V gene are SNHLY and FYNNEI. CDR3 length: 11 residues. CDR3 protein: CASIMGGEQYF. In nucleotides, the CDR3 is TGTGCCAGCATCATGGGTGGCGAGCAGTACTTC.

This clonotype turned up a few times. The chain employs TRBV24-1 and TRBJ2-5, with 9 bases aligning to TRBD1. The junction had 4 bases not matched to a gene; V was cut back by 3 bases and J by 9 bases. The CDR3 runs to 13 residues. Per the germline V gene, CDR1 is KGHDR and CDR2 is SFDVKD. The CDR3 loop is CATSDKDRGSQYF. The CDR3 DNA reads as TGTGCCACCAGTGATAAGGACAGGGGATCCCAGTACTTC.

This chain links TRBV7-2 with TRBJ2-7; D is unresolved. Trimming stripped 4 bases from V and 2 bases from J, with 12 bases between. The CDR3 is 14 amino acids. Germline CDR1 SGHTA, CDR2 FQGNSA. This CDR3 reads CASSSRRLAYEQYF. CDR3 in DNA: TGTGCCAGCAGCTCCAGAAGGCTAGCCTACGAGCAGTACTTC.

This clonotype was seen more than once but under ten times. V gene TRBV14 combines with J gene TRBJ2-2; D possibly corresponds to TRBD2 (5 bases). With 0 bases removed from V and 8 bases from J, the gap between germline ends came to 7 bases. This CDR3 has 13 residues. CDR1 is SGHDN, CDR2 FVKESK, per germline. The CDR3 protein is CASSQDQRGELFF. CDR3 nucleotides: TGTGCCAGCAGCCAAGATCAGCGGGGGGAGCTGTTTTTT.

Turning to this clonotype: A much larger clone differs from this one at a single base, so this may be a read error. The J gene is TRBJ2-7, the V gene TRBV2; D gene uncertain. The length of the CDR3 is 12 residues. Germline CDR1 reads SNHLY; CDR2 reads FYNNEI. The CDR3 bases are TGTGCCAGCACTGCGGATTCCTACAAGCAGTACTTC. It is translated as CASTADSYKQYF.

This clonotype has at least ten counts. This chain links TRBV6-1 with TRBJ1-1, with D possibly being TRBD1 (6 bases). The CDR3 sequence is 15 residues long. The V end lost 5 bases, the J end lost 2 bases, and 15 bases lay between the germline ends. Germline-derived CDR1 and CDR2 are MNHNS and SASEGT. The CDR3 DNA reads as TGTGCCAGCAGTTCTACTGGGACACCCAACACTGAAGCTTTCTTT. This codes for CASSSTGTPNTEAFF.

This clonotype was picked up a small number of times. This chain uses TRBV7-9 with TRBJ2-2; TRBD1 aligns across 8 bases. CDR3 size: 17 residues. Germline CDR1 is SEHNR and CDR2 is FQNEAQ (reference sequence). Trimming cost V 2 bases and J 4 bases; bases outside gene matches: 9. CDR3 bases: TGTGCCAGCAGCTTAAACCCCCACAGGGGGAGCACCGGGGAGCTGTTTTTT. Protein: CASSLNPHRGSTGELFF. Full variable domain (remainder filled in from reference TRBV7-9 and TRBJ2-2): DTGVSQNPRHKITKRGQNVTFRCDPISEHNRLYWYRQTLGQGPEFLTYFQNEAQLEKSRLLSDRFSAERPKGSFSTLEIQRTEQGDSAMYLCASSLNPHRGSTGELFFGEGSRLTVL.

This clonotype turned up a few times. The rearrangement joins TRBV7-9 to TRBJ1-1; D is unresolved. The CDR3 is made up of 14 amino acids. The V gene lost 5 bases and the J gene lost 5 bases, with 15 bases spanning the gap. CDR1 is SEHNR and CDR2 is FQNEAQ in the germline V gene (reference sequence). CDR3 loop: CASSLDQIITEAFF. Written as DNA, the CDR3 is TGTGCCAGCAGCCTTGACCAGATCATTACTGAAGCTTTCTTT.

This clonotype turned up a few times. The chain carries TRBV7-8 and TRBJ1-3; TRBD1 is a possible D gene (5 bases). The CDR3 covers 11 residues. Trimming took 5 bases from V and 9 from J, leaving 8 bases between them. Germline values: CDR1 SGHVS, CDR2 FQNEAQ. This CDR3 reads CASSPGGTIYF. DNA for the CDR3: TGTGCCAGCAGCCCCGGGGGCACCATATATTTT.

This clonotype was recorded at least ten times. The rearrangement links TRBV2 to TRBJ2-1; D possibly matches TRBD1 or TRBD2 (5 bases each). CDR3 size: 11 residues. With 3 bases removed from V and 9 bases from J, the gap between germline ends came to 6 bases. Germline loops: CDR1 SNHLY, CDR2 FYNNEI. The CDR3 DNA sequence: TGTGCCAGCAGTGAGAGGGGTGAGCAGTTCTTC. It translates to CASSERGEQFF.

This clonotype was found a few times. The chain has TRBV6-1 and TRBJ2-5, with 13 bases fitting TRBD2. The germline V gene encodes CDR1 MNHNS and CDR2 SASEGT. Trimming removed 0 bases from V and 5 bases from J; junction bases left unmatched: 6. This CDR3 has 17 residues. CDR3 coding DNA: TGTGCCAGCAGTGAAGCTAGACTAGCGGGAGGAGGGGAGACCCAGTACTTC. This sequence encodes CASSEARLAGGGETQYF.

This clonotype was seen ten or more times. The chain employs TRBV4-1 and TRBJ1-1, with D uncertain. Trimming removed 0 bases at V and 1 base at J, with 6 bases between. The CDR3 covers 14 residues. CDR1 and CDR2 (germline): MGHRA, YSYEKL. The CDR3 DNA sequence: TGCGCCAGCAGCCAAGATCCGACGAACACTGAAGCTTTCTTT. It translates to CASSQDPTNTEAFF.

The gene calls are TRBV4-1 and TRBJ2-7, with 9 positions matching TRBD2. The V gene's germline CDR1 is MGHRA and CDR2 YSYEKL. The CDR3 contains 15 residues. The ends lost 1 base at V and 1 base at J; junction bases unmatched: 2. This CDR3 is CASSQASGISYEQYF. CDR3 nucleotide sequence: TGCGCCAGCAGCCAAGCTAGCGGGATATCCTACGAGCAGTACTTC.

This clonotype was counted only a few times. The rearrangement uses TRBV19 and TRBJ1-5; D is uncertain. V shed 1 base and J shed 11 bases, with 12 bases lying between them. The CDR3 has 13 amino acids. In germline, CDR1 is LNHDA, CDR2 SQIVND (reference sequence). The CDR3 coding sequence is TGTGCCAGTAGTATAGGAGAACTGCTAACCCAGCATTTT. Its protein is CASSIGELLTQHF.

This clonotype was picked up one time. The chain combines TRBV20-1 with TRBJ2-7; 9 bases agree with TRBD2. The CDR3 length is 14 residues. CDR1 is DFQATT, CDR2 SNEGSKA, per germline (reference sequence). J gave up 3 bases and V 2 bases, and 5 bases lay outside the gene matches. CDR3 protein: CSARYSGSSYEQYF. The CDR3 DNA sequence: TGCAGTGCTAGATATAGCGGGAGCAGCTACGAGCAGTACTTC.